This T cell receptor (beta chain) was recovered during a study of PD-1 blockade in classical Hodgkin lymphoma. Notes on the study in general: Baseline diversity in complete responders resembled that of newly diagnosed patients. Exclusion removed patients who began nivolumab under 1 year after ASCT.

Here immunoSEQ multiplex PCR was the method, and the copy in TCRdb shows in-frame clones only, minus some. The table includes 90,000 to 110,000 clones, over 85% detected once. Trimming took 2 bases from V and 3 from J, leaving 17 bases between them. CDR3 length: 16 residues. Germline CDR1 reads SGHTA; CDR2 reads FQGNSA. Time point: cycle 4 day 1 (C4D1), after 5 to 7 weeks of nivolumab. Every patient had relapsed following autologous stem cell transplantation, and cohorts differed in brentuximab vedotin exposure. On this clone itself: Antigen specificity is unknown.

This sequence originates from a human donor with classical Hodgkin lymphoma. The source was peripheral blood mononuclear cells (PBMCs), collected before the fourth cycle of nivolumab. V usage is TRBV7-2 and J usage is TRBJ2-7, with D possibly matching TRBD2 (6 bases). The CDR3: CASSLSPWGVNYEQYF. For the CDR3, the DNA is TGTGCCAGCAGCTTATCCCCATGGGGGGTGAACTACGAGCAGTACTTC.